This entry concerns a single T cell receptor (beta chain). Its antigen is undetermined. This CDR3 is 20 amino acids long. Trimming took 2 bases from V and 2 from J; bases not matched to a gene: 13. Synthetic analogs of TCR templates were spiked into every PCR. Sequenced by immunoSEQ multiplex PCR; TCRdb stores in-frame clones only, minus some. The repertoire holds about 76,000 clones, with roughly 88% as singletons. The sample originates from a study of PD-L1 blockade in urothelial cancer. Study as a whole: Once treatment had started, blood was analyzed at 3 weeks (second dose) and again at 6 weeks.

Findings and limits, study-wide: Stronger expansion of tumor-associated clones in blood at 3 weeks distinguished durable-benefit patients.

Time point noted: pretreatment peripheral blood. The specimen was PBMCs, collected around atezolizumab (anti-PD-L1) treatment. The J gene is TRBJ2-1, the V gene TRBV23-1, with TRBD2 identical over 12 bases. TRBV23-1 is identified as an open reading frame with a role that is uncertain. The origin of this receptor is a man in his sixties or seventies with urothelial cancer. CDR3 in amino acids: CASSQGAESGLAGTYNEQFF. The DNA for the CDR3 is TGCGCCAGCAGTCAAGGGGCAGAAAGTGGACTAGCGGGAACCTACAATGAGCAGTTCTTC.